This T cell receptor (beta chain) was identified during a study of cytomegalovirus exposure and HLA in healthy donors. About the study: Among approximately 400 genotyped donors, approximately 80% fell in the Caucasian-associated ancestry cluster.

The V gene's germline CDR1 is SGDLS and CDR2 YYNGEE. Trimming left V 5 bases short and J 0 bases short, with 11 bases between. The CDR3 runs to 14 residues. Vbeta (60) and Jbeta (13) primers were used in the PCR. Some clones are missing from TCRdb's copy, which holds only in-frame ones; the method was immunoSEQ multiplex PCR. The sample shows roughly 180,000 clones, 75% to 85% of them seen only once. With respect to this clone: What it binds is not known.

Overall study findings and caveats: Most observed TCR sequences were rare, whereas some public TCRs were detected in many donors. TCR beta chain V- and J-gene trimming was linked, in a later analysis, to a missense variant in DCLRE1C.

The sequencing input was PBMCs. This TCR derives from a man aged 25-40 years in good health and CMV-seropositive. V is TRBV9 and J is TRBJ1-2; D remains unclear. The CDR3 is CASRSQISNYGYTF. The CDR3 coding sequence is TGTGCCAGCAGATCGCAGATATCTAACTATGGCTACACCTTC.